This is a list of T cell receptor beta chains from one sample in a study of T-cell reconstitution after alpha-beta-depleted transplantation in children. MiXCR was run by TCRdb on the PCR reads, yielding one entry per CDR3 protein. The data hold roughly 400,000 distinct CDR3 sequences, with roughly 22% observed a single time. The specimen comprised PBMCs from the stem cell graft donor, sampled from the stem cell graft. These receptors were taken from a human donor who donated a stem cell graft to a child with acute myeloid leukemia. Both conserved end residues are part of each CDR3. The D gene is left open where the match is weak. Clone size is given for some rows only: seen once, a few or many times, or a class if the clone is expanded.

j_call,cdr3_length,clone_size,d_call,v_call,cdr3_aa,cdr3_nt
TRBJ1-1,14,-,TRBD1,TRBV20-1,CSASKTGLNTEAFF,TGCAGTGCTAGTAAGACAGGGCTGAACACTGAAGCTTTCTTT
TRBJ1-1,14,-,TRBD1,TRBV6-5,CASSYNTGETEAFF,TGTGCCAGCAGTTACAACACAGGGGAGACTGAAGCTTTCTTT
TRBJ2-1,12,few,TRBD1,TRBV7-9,CASMGQGYEQFF,TGTGCCAGCATGGGACAGGGCTATGAGCAGTTCTTC
TRBJ1-4,15,-,TRBD1,TRBV15,CATSVSRDSYEKLFF,TGTGCCACCAGCGTCTCCCGGGACAGTTATGAAAAACTGTTTTTT
TRBJ2-3,15,-,TRBD2,TRBV12-3/TRBV12-4,CASSSGLAGADTQYF,TGTGCCAGCAGTTCGGGACTAGCGGGAGCAGATACGCAGTATTTT
TRBJ2-5,12,-,-,TRBV12-3/TRBV12-4,CASSGGLETQYF,TGTGCCAGCAGCGGAGGTTTGGAGACCCAGTACTTC
TRBJ2-5,13,many,-,TRBV12-3/TRBV12-4,CASSQGLEETQYF,TGTGCCAGCAGCCAAGGACTGGAAGAGACCCAGTACTTC
TRBJ1-1,14,-,-,TRBV7-9,CASSLAGVDTEAFF,TGTGCCAGCAGCTTGGCGGGGGTCGACACTGAAGCTTTCTTT
TRBJ2-2,17,once,TRBD2,TRBV9,CASSREAGGPNTGELFF,TGTGCCAGCAGCAGGGAGGCGGGAGGGCCGAACACCGGGGAGCTGTTTTTT
TRBJ1-5,13,-,TRBD1,TRBV7-6,CASSRDRAQPQHF,TGTGCCAGCAGCCGAGACAGGGCTCAGCCCCAGCATTTT
TRBJ2-7,15,-,TRBD2,TRBV28,CASLGLAGGLGEQYF,TGTGCCAGCTTGGGACTAGCGGGAGGGTTGGGAGAGCAGTACTTC
TRBJ2-7,13,-,-,TRBV29-1,CSVLKGLTYEQYF,TGCAGCGTTCTCAAAGGGCTAACCTACGAGCAGTACTTC
TRBJ2-1,15,many,-,TRBV20-1,CSARDRGSSYNEQFF,TGCAGTGCTAGAGATAGGGGGAGTTCCTACAATGAGCAGTTCTTC
TRBJ1-2,14,-,-,TRBV21-1,CASSPPGGYRGYTF,TGTGCCAGCAGCCCACCAGGGGGCTATCGAGGCTACACCTTC
TRBJ2-7,15,-,TRBD2,TRBV5-1,CASSLSGSVNYEQYF,TGCGCCAGCAGCTTGAGCGGGAGTGTGAACTACGAGCAGTACTTC
TRBJ2-7,14,-,TRBD1,TRBV20-1,CSASTGGDLYEQYF,TGCAGTGCTAGTACAGGGGGAGACTTGTACGAGCAGTACTTC
TRBJ2-1,16,many,TRBD2,TRBV29-1,CSVEDVAGVPVGEQFF,TGCAGCGTTGAGGACGTAGCGGGAGTCCCCGTCGGTGAGCAGTTCTTC
TRBJ2-2,15,few,TRBD1,TRBV15,CATSREGGNTGELFF,TGTGCCACCAGCAGAGAAGGGGGCAACACCGGGGAGCTGTTTTTT
TRBJ2-7,13,few,TRBD1,TRBV7-2,CASSSGQGKRQYF,TGTGCCAGCAGCAGCGGACAGGGGAAACGGCAGTACTTC
TRBJ1-5,14,-,-,TRBV28,CASSPGGFHQPQHF,TGTGCCAGCAGCCCCGGCGGGTTCCACCAGCCCCAGCATTTT
TRBJ1-3,13,-,TRBD1,TRBV10-3,CATTGAAGNTIYF,TGTGCCACCACAGGGGCGGCTGGAAACACCATATATTTT
TRBJ2-3,13,-,-,TRBV6-2/TRBV6-3,CASMGGPTDTQYF,TGTGCCAGCATGGGCGGCCCCACAGATACGCAGTATTTT
TRBJ1-5,16,-,TRBD1,TRBV15,CATSRGMTGAYQPQHF,TGTGCCACCAGCAGAGGAATGACAGGGGCCTATCAGCCCCAGCATTTT
TRBJ2-3,15,-,TRBD1,TRBV20-1,CSAPPETGGTDTQYF,TGCAGTGCCCCCCCCGAGACAGGGGGCACAGATACGCAGTATTTT
TRBJ1-2,11,-,-,TRBV29-1,CSVAGNYGYTF,TGCAGCGTTGCTGGGAACTATGGCTACACCTTC
TRBJ2-3,17,few,TRBD2,TRBV15,CATSRDPGLAGPDTQYF,TGTGCCACCAGCAGAGATCCGGGACTAGCGGGTCCAGATACGCAGTATTTT
TRBJ2-7,13,many,TRBD1,TRBV2,CASSGQGTYEQYF,TGTGCCAGCAGTGGACAGGGGACCTACGAGCAGTACTTC
TRBJ2-1,16,-,TRBD2,TRBV28,CASSFQTSGSGNEQFF,TGTGCCAGCAGTTTCCAAACTAGCGGGAGTGGCAATGAGCAGTTCTTC
TRBJ2-7,15,-,TRBD2,TRBV5-1,CASSLVSGNRYEQYF,TGCGCCAGCAGCTTGGTAAGCGGGAACCGCTACGAGCAGTACTTC
TRBJ2-2,13,-,-,TRBV7-2,CASNLGGTGELFF,TGTGCCAGCAACTTAGGGGGTACCGGGGAGCTGTTTTTT
TRBJ2-3,14,few,TRBD2,TRBV12-3/TRBV12-4,CASRAGASTDTQYF,TGTGCCAGCAGGGCGGGAGCTAGCACAGATACGCAGTATTTT
TRBJ2-2,20,once,TRBD2,TRBV4-1,CASSQVGGLPALSNTGELFF,TGCGCCAGCAGCCAAGTGGGGGGACTACCCGCCTTAAGCAACACCGGGGAGCTGTTTTTT
TRBJ2-1,15,few,TRBD2,TRBV24-1,CATSDLRSGNNEQFF,TGTGCCACCAGTGATTTAAGAAGCGGGAACAATGAGCAGTTCTTC
TRBJ2-3,12,-,-,TRBV7-2,CASSGVADTQYF,TGTGCCAGCAGCGGAGTGGCGGATACGCAGTATTTT
TRBJ2-1,16,few,TRBD1,TRBV7-7,CASSLEGQVGYNEQFF,TGTGCTAGCAGCTTAGAGGGACAGGTTGGATACAATGAGCAGTTCTTC
TRBJ1-5,13,-,-,TRBV20-1,CSATDKSNQPQHF,TGCAGTGCTACCGACAAAAGCAATCAGCCCCAGCATTTT
TRBJ2-2,13,few,-,TRBV10-3,CATQALDTGELFF,TGTGCCACCCAGGCCCTTGACACCGGGGAGCTGTTTTTT
TRBJ2-7,15,few,-,TRBV5-1,CASSRPDGRTYEQYF,TGCGCCAGCAGCCGCCCAGACGGGAGAACCTACGAGCAGTACTTC
TRBJ2-7,13,few,-,TRBV27,CASREGRAYEQYF,TGTGCCAGCAGAGAGGGCAGGGCCTACGAGCAGTACTTC
TRBJ2-1,15,once,TRBD2,TRBV6-2/TRBV6-3,CASSWYSGAYNEQFF,TGTGCCAGCAGTTGGTATAGCGGGGCCTACAATGAGCAGTTCTTC
TRBJ1-2,13,-,TRBD1,TRBV7-9,CASSPGQAYGYTF,TGTGCCAGCAGTCCAGGACAGGCCTATGGCTACACCTTC
TRBJ2-7,13,few,-,TRBV20-1,CSARDHGTYEQYF,TGCAGTGCTAGAGATCACGGAACCTACGAGCAGTACTTC
TRBJ2-1,15,many,TRBD1,TRBV12-3/TRBV12-4,CASSSTVGQGNEQFF,TGTGCCAGCAGTAGTACCGTGGGACAGGGGAATGAGCAGTTCTTC
TRBJ2-1,13,-,TRBD1,TRBV28,CASRPTGDNEQFF,TGTGCCAGCAGGCCTACAGGGGACAATGAGCAGTTCTTC
TRBJ2-1,12,few,-,TRBV5-4,CATYSSYNEQFF,TGTGCCACTTACAGCTCCTACAATGAGCAGTTCTTC
TRBJ2-7,13,-,-,TRBV9,CASSSTGTHEQYF,TGTGCCAGCAGCTCTACTGGGACTCACGAGCAGTACTTC
TRBJ2-7,14,many,-,TRBV4-2,CASSQDREIHEQYF,TGTGCCAGCAGCCAAGATAGGGAGATCCACGAGCAGTACTTC
TRBJ2-1,18,-,TRBD2,TRBV12-3/TRBV12-4,CASSFGIPSSGVYNEQFF,TGTGCCAGCAGTTTCGGCATCCCAAGTAGCGGGGTCTACAATGAGCAGTTCTTC
TRBJ1-5,15,-,-,TRBV12-3/TRBV12-4,CASSLALSGNQPQHF,TGTGCCAGCAGTTTAGCGTTGTCAGGCAATCAGCCCCAGCATTTT
TRBJ2-3,14,few,-,TRBV4-1,CASSQFAVADTQYF,TGCGCCAGCAGCCAGTTTGCAGTGGCAGATACGCAGTATTTT
TRBJ2-7,11,-,-,TRBV29-1,CSAKVSYEQYF,TGCAGCGCAAAAGTCTCCTACGAGCAGTACTTC
TRBJ2-7,14,-,-,TRBV27,CASSSDSPSSEQYF,TGTGCCAGCAGTTCCGACAGTCCCTCGTCCGAGCAGTACTTC
TRBJ2-7,13,few,-,TRBV27,CASSLNGPYEQYF,TGTGCCAGCAGTCTTAACGGTCCCTACGAGCAGTACTTC
TRBJ2-2,12,few,-,TRBV20-1,CSASRITGELFF,TGCAGTGCTAGCCGTATTACCGGGGAGCTGTTTTTT